Sequencing of this T cell receptor (beta chain) was carried out in a study of T cells after posttransplantation cyclophosphamide. Study observations and caveats: TRB overlap between skin or GI tissue T cells and blood was limited.

A marrow graft followed busulfan-fludarabine conditioning, with cyclophosphamide on days +3 and +4. TCRdb keeps only in-frame clones here, not all; method: immunoSEQ multiplex PCR. This table has 30,000 to 45,000 clones, about 77% appearing once. To note about this clone: What it binds is not known. The junction and the germline gene differ at one end; a read error may be behind it.

Here the sequenced sample was CD4+ T cells sorted from blood, taken roughly 250 weeks after a stem cell transplant with posttransplant cyclophosphamide. The source is a female patient between 40 and 50 years old who received an allogeneic stem cell transplant from a related donor, was CMV-positive, and had no GVHD. The graft donor may have contributed some T cells.

CDR3 region: CATVSQGNGYAF. The CDR3 nucleotides are TGCGCCACCGTTTCCCAGGGGAATGGCTACGCCTTC. The chain links TRBV5-1 to TRBJ1-2; a weak D match, TRBD1 (6 bases). The CDR3 contains 12 residues. Germline CDR1 and CDR2: SGHRS and YFSETQ.